The sequence of this T cell receptor (beta chain) was determined in a study of cytotoxic CD8 clonotypes in ibrutinib-treated CLL. In the study overall: Partial response was seen in approximately 24 patients and complete response in 2; after median around 72 months, about 14 stayed remitted, about 12 progressed.

With cryopreserved PBMCs as the source, around 1.9 micrograms of genomic DNA went to TCR beta libraries. With regard to this clone: Antigen: not known.

Study observations and caveats: T-cell clonality at baseline went above that of age-matched healthy donors and rose and fell with circulating CD8+ T-cell counts. For progressing versus sustained-remission patients, sampling times were not the same.

Trimming cost V 6 bases and J 2 bases, with 17 bases left between them. Germline values: CDR1 MNHEY, CDR2 SMNVEV (reference sequence). This CDR3 is 15 amino acids long. Generated by immunoSEQ multiplex PCR, the TCRdb table keeps only in-frame clones and is missing some. The sample includes about 250,000 clones, 70% of them seen just once. The chain recombines TRBV27 with TRBJ2-7; the D gene could be TRBD1 or TRBD2 (5 bases each). Sequenced here: PBMCs, sampled after 24 months of ibrutinib treatment. The receptor comes from a human donor with chronic lymphocytic leukemia. The CDR3 protein is CASSLRGGGTYEQYF. For the CDR3, the DNA is TGTGCCAGCAGCCTCCGTGGGGGTGGAACCTACGAGCAGTACTTC.